Presented here are 28 T cell receptor beta chains from one specimen sequenced in a study of shared clonotypes between healthy human individuals. CD45RO-negative cells were positively selected for CCR7, leaving out terminally differentiated effector memory CD45RA+ cells. Sequenced by immunoSEQ multiplex PCR; TCRdb stores in-frame clones only, minus some. The sample carries approximately 740,000 clones, 92% recorded once. The sample consisted of naive CD8+ T cells sorted from blood. The receptors were gathered from a man younger than 45 in good health.

This clone was counted only a few times. The CDR3 loop is CASSLAPLGGTGELFF. In DNA, the CDR3 is TGTGCCAGCAGCTTAGCGCCGCTTGGAGGGACCGGGGAGCTGTTTTTT. The chain is built from TRBV7-7 and TRBJ2-2, with D possibly TRBD2 on 6 matching bases. Trimming took off 0 bases at V and 5 bases at J, with 13 bases between the two ends. The CDR3 runs to 16 residues. The germline gives CDR1 SSHAT, CDR2 FNYEAQ (reference sequence).

This clone was found once. J is TRBJ1-1 and V is TRBV7-9, with TRBD1 identical over 10 bases. The germline V gene has CDR1 SEHNR and CDR2 FQNEAQ (reference sequence). CDR3 length: 16 amino acids. Trimming took 3 bases from V and 5 from J; bases not matched to a gene: 9. CDR3 protein: CASSLGRRDRGTEAFF. Written as DNA, the CDR3 is TGTGCCAGCAGCTTGGGGAGAAGGGACAGGGGAACTGAAGCTTTCTTT.

The chain combines TRBV19 with TRBJ1-4, with D unresolved. The germline gives CDR1 LNHDA, CDR2 SQIVND (reference sequence). The CDR3 length is 14 residues. The V end was cut by 8 bases, the J end by 7 bases, with 17 bases between. CDR3 nucleotides: TGTGCCAGTGCGGGCCTTCTAGGCGGTGAAAAACTGTTTTTT. Protein sequence: CASAGLLGGEKLFF.

The chain combines TRBV6-6 with TRBJ1-2, with TRBD1 matching 8 bases. Germline CDR1 and CDR2: MNHNY and SVGAGI (reference sequence). This CDR3 comprises 13 residues. The trim removed 11 bases at V and 4 bases at J, leaving 9 bases unmatched. The CDR3 loop reads CAGAQGETYGYTF. The CDR3 DNA sequence: TGTGCCGGGGCACAGGGGGAGACCTATGGCTACACCTTC.

About this clone itself: The same CDR3 arises from other DNA sequences in this sample as well. The J gene is TRBJ2-2, the V gene TRBV5-1; perhaps TRBD2 as D (6 bases). This CDR3 contains 15 residues. Germline assignment: CDR1 SGHRS and CDR2 YFSETQ. Trimming removed 0 bases at V and 5 bases at J, with 11 bases between. CDR3 in amino acids: CASSLEVGGTGELFF. For the CDR3, the DNA is TGCGCCAGCAGCTTGGAGGTCGGGGGAACCGGGGAGCTGTTTTTT.

The V gene is TRBV21-1, the J gene TRBJ2-7; TRBD2 was called by the table and not checked on the DNA. TRBV21-1 is designated a pseudogene. This CDR3 has 15 amino acids. The CDR3 is CASSSWTESSYEQYF. The DNA of the CDR3 is TGTGCCAGCAGCTCTTGGACTGAGAGCTCCTACGAGCAGTACTTC.

The chain links TRBV27 to TRBJ2-4; D is perhaps TRBD2 (5 bases). CDR1 and CDR2 (germline): MNHEY, SMNVEV (reference sequence). The CDR3 runs to 18 residues. V lost 5 bases and J 7 bases, leaving 27 bases between the germline ends. Here the CDR3 reads CASSINPLLRAGLNIQYF. The CDR3 coding sequence is TGTGCCAGCAGTATCAACCCCTTATTGCGGGCAGGCTTGAACATTCAGTACTTC.

The DNA for the CDR3 is TGTGCCAGTAAACAGACAGGGAGGTACTATGGCTACACCTTC. This sequence encodes CASKQTGRYYGYTF. The chain has TRBV27 and TRBJ1-2; TRBD1 matches 7 bases. Germline V lookup: CDR1 MNHEY, CDR2 SMNVEV (reference sequence). Trimming removed 9 bases from V and 3 bases from J; junction bases left unmatched: 10. The CDR3 is 14 amino acids.

The chain links TRBV9 to TRBJ2-2; 10 positions match TRBD2. V shed 1 base, J shed 2 bases, and the junction held 8 bases outside the gene matches. The CDR3 has 18 amino acids. Germline values: CDR1 SGDLS, CDR2 YYNGEE. The CDR3 nucleotides read TGTGCCAGCAGCGTAAGACGACTAGCGGGTAGCAACACCGGGGAGCTGTTTTTT. Its translation: CASSVRRLAGSNTGELFF.

The chain uses TRBV9 and TRBJ2-1; D perhaps matches TRBD2 (7 bases). Germline-derived CDR1 and CDR2 are SGDLS and YYNGEE. Trimming left V 4 bases short and J 0 bases short, with 11 bases between. The CDR3 runs 15 residues. The CDR3 nucleotides read TGTGCCAGCAGCTTGAGGGGGGGCTCCTACAATGAGCAGTTCTTC. Amino acids: CASSLRGGSYNEQFF.

The chain joins TRBV7-8 to TRBJ2-5, with D perhaps TRBD1 or TRBD2 (5 bases each). The germline CDR1 and CDR2 sequences are SGHVS and FQNEAQ. The CDR3 sequence is 13 residues long. Deletions cut 0 bases from V and 4 bases from J, with 6 bases between. The CDR3 loop is CASSLARGETQYF. Here the CDR3 DNA reads TGTGCCAGCAGCTTAGCGAGGGGAGAGACCCAGTACTTC.

The chain has TRBV9 and TRBJ1-4; tentative D call: TRBD1 (5 bases). In germline, CDR1 is SGDLS, CDR2 YYNGEE. The V and J ends lost 4 bases and 2 bases respectively, with 12 bases between them. The CDR3 is 15 residues long. The CDR3 spells CASSKGRATNEKLFF. CDR3 in DNA: TGTGCCAGCAGCAAGGGGAGGGCGACTAATGAAAAACTGTTTTTT.

The CDR3 nucleotides read TGCGCCAGCAGCTTGGGAGCCTCGGACAATGAGCAGTTCTTC. It is translated as CASSLGASDNEQFF. This sequence joins TRBV5-1 and TRBJ2-1; D unresolved. Looked up from germline, CDR1 is SGHRS and CDR2 is YFSETQ. CDR3 length: 14 amino acids. Trimming removed 0 bases at V and 5 bases at J, with 9 bases between.

The rearrangement joins TRBV6-4 to TRBJ2-3; 9 positions agree with TRBD2. V trimming: 0 bases; J trimming: 4 bases; junction bases outside the gene matches: 8. Germline V gives CDR1 MRHNA, CDR2 SNTAGT. This CDR3 is 17 amino acids long. CDR3 bases: TGTGCCAGCAGTGACTCGTGGAGCGGGAGGAGCCCAGATACGCAGTATTTT. Its translation is CASSDSWSGRSPDTQYF.

The rearrangement joins TRBV5-4 to TRBJ2-5; TRBD2 matches 15 bases. CDR1 and CDR2 (germline): SGHNT, YYREEE (reference sequence). CDR3 length equals 17 residues. V lost 3 bases, J lost 5 bases, and 8 bases stayed unmatched. In DNA form, the CDR3 reads TGTGCCAGCAGCTCGGGACTAGCGGGAGGAAGCCCGGAGACCCAGTACTTC. Protein product: CASSSGLAGGSPETQYF.

This chain links TRBV4-1 with TRBJ2-3; D might be TRBD2 (5 bases). CDR1 is MGHRA, CDR2 YSYEKL, per germline. V lost 4 bases and J lost 2, with 10 bases in between. The CDR3 runs to 14 residues. CDR3 nucleotides: TGCGCCAGCAGCCGGGTGGGAGACACAGATACGCAGTATTTT. It is translated as CASSRVGDTDTQYF.

The J gene is TRBJ1-1, the V gene TRBV7-9; D unresolved. Trimming removed 4 bases at V and 5 bases at J, with 8 bases between. The CDR3 is made up of 12 amino acids. CDR1 and CDR2 (germline): SEHNR, FQNEAQ (reference sequence). DNA of the CDR3: TGTGCCAGCAGCTCGAGGGTTACTGAAGCTTTCTTT. Its protein is CASSSRVTEAFF. Full variable domain (remainder filled in from reference TRBV7-9 and TRBJ1-1): DTGVSQNPRHKITKRGQNVTFRCDPISEHNRLYWYRQTLGQGPEFLTYFQNEAQLEKSRLLSDRFSAERPKGSFSTLEIQRTEQGDSAMYLCASSSRVTEAFFGQGTRLTVV.

This clone was counted between two and nine times. The chain employs TRBV10-3 and TRBJ2-7; D unclear. The CDR3 has 14 residues. V lost 3 bases, J lost 3 bases, and 12 bases lay in between. Germline values: CDR1 ENHRY, CDR2 SYGVKD. The CDR3 reads CAISDNDKSYEQYF. CDR3 nucleotides: TGTGCCATCAGTGACAACGACAAAAGCTACGAGCAGTACTTC.

V is TRBV2 and J is TRBJ2-3, with 9 bases lining up with TRBD2. This CDR3 has 16 amino acids. Germline V lookup: CDR1 SNHLY, CDR2 FYNNEI. The trim removed 5 bases at V and 4 bases at J, leaving 10 bases unmatched. The CDR3 nucleotides read TGTGCCAGCAGTAACGCTTTTAGCGGGAGCCCAGATACGCAGTATTTT. Encoded protein: CASSNAFSGSPDTQYF. Based on the CDR3 plus reference TRBV2 and TRBJ2-3, the full variable domain is EPEVTQTPSHQVTQMGQEVILRCVPISNHLYFYWYRQILGQKVEFLVSFYNNEISEKSEIFDDQFSVERPDGSNFTLKIRSTKLEDSAMYFCASSNAFSGSPDTQYFGPGTRLTVL.

The chain links TRBV7-6 to TRBJ2-3, with TRBD2 matching 7 bases. The CDR3 is 14 amino acids. J lost 6 bases, V lost 4 bases, and 7 bases had no gene match. Germline assignment: CDR1 SGHVS and CDR2 FNYEAQ. The CDR3 sequence: CASSSRTSPDTQYF. The CDR3 DNA reads TGTGCCAGCAGCTCTCGGACTAGTCCGGATACGCAGTATTTT.

This chain links TRBV7-2 with TRBJ2-7; tentative D call: TRBD2 (6 bases). CDR1 and CDR2 from the germline V gene are SGHTA and FQGNSA. With 4 bases removed from V and 0 bases from J, the gap between germline ends came to 13 bases. The CDR3 runs 15 residues. In nucleotides, the CDR3 is TGTGCCAGCAGCTACAACCGGGACTTCTCCTACGAGCAGTACTTC. This translates into CASSYNRDFSYEQYF.

The rearrangement links TRBV10-1 to TRBJ2-7; 7 bases agree with TRBD2. Germline V lookup: CDR1 WNHNN, CDR2 SYGVQD (reference sequence). V trimming: 4 bases; J trimming: 2 bases; junction bases outside the gene matches: 2. The CDR3 has 13 residues. CDR3 in DNA: TGCGCCAGCAGTGCGGGGGGAACCTACGAGCAGTACTTC. Translating gives CASSAGGTYEQYF.

The chain combines TRBV6-5 with TRBJ1-2, with D possibly being TRBD1 (5 bases). This CDR3 contains 15 residues. Deletions cut 2 bases from V and 8 bases from J, with 18 bases between. In germline, CDR1 is MNHEY, CDR2 SVGAGI. CDR3 protein: CASSYGGALLRGYTF. The CDR3 nucleotides read TGTGCCAGCAGTTACGGGGGAGCGCTCTTGAGGGGCTACACCTTC.

This clone was observed once. The CDR3 reads CASSPTPRTGEDTQYF. CDR3 DNA: TGTGCCAGCAGCCCAACCCCTCGGACAGGGGAAGATACGCAGTATTTT. The chain carries TRBV7-9 and TRBJ2-3, with 9 positions matching TRBD1. Looked up from germline, CDR1 is SEHNR and CDR2 is FQNEAQ (reference sequence). V lost 5 bases to trimming and J lost 5 bases; unmatched junction nucleotides: 11. The CDR3 consists of 16 residues. Full variable domain (missing parts from reference TRBV7-9 and TRBJ2-3): DTGVSQNPRHKITKRGQNVTFRCDPISEHNRLYWYRQTLGQGPEFLTYFQNEAQLEKSRLLSDRFSAERPKGSFSTLEIQRTEQGDSAMYLCASSPTPRTGEDTQYFGPGTRLTVL.

J is TRBJ2-7 and V is TRBV29-1; a weak D match, TRBD1 (5 bases). V was trimmed by 5 bases and J by 6 bases, leaving 11 bases between them. Germline CDR1 SQVTM, CDR2 ANQGSEA. CDR3 length equals 11 residues. CDR3 coding DNA: TGCAGCGTTCGCAGGGAAGTCGAGCAGTACTTC. It encodes CSVRREVEQYF.

The chain has TRBV27 and TRBJ2-7; TRBD1 or TRBD2 may be the D gene (5 bases each). V was clipped by 5 bases and J by 2 bases, with 16 bases between them. Germline V CDR1 and CDR2: MNHEY, SMNVEV (reference sequence). The CDR3 sequence is 15 residues long. Here the CDR3 DNA reads TGTGCCAGCAGTGGCCCCGGGACCCTACCCTACGAGCAGTACTTC. This gives the protein CASSGPGTLPYEQYF.

The chain couples TRBV5-6 to TRBJ1-2; 9 bases line up with TRBD1. The CDR3 runs 16 residues. Germline values: CDR1 SGHDT, CDR2 YYEEEE. J lost 8 bases, V lost 0 bases, and 11 bases had no gene match. CDR3 protein: CASSLDGQGPWRGYTF. The CDR3 DNA sequence: TGTGCCAGCAGCTTGGACGGACAGGGGCCCTGGAGGGGCTACACCTTC.

The V call is TRBV21-1, the J call TRBJ2-2. TRBV21-1 counts as a pseudogene. CDR3 length: 16 amino acids. CDR3 region: CASSNKRVPLTGELFF. CDR3 nucleotide sequence: TGTGCCAGCAGCAATAAAAGGGTCCCTCTCACCGGGGAGCTGTTTTTT.